This T cell receptor (beta chain) was sequenced in a study of T cell responses to AZD1222 COVID-19 vaccine. Study outcomes and limitations: Per reports, nearly half of all spike-specific TCRs target regions that are unmutated in variants. The number of AZD1222 recipients seropositive at baseline was only six.

For this clone: Its specificity is unknown.

Assay used: immunoSEQ multiplex PCR; TCRdb lists only in-frame clones, some missing. The table lists more than 150,000 clones, around 94% of them singletons. V was trimmed by 1 base and J by 9 bases, leaving 16 bases between them. The CDR3 spans 15 residues. Germline V gene sequence: CDR1 LGHDT, CDR2 YNNKEL (reference sequence). The receptor's source is an adult who received the AZD1222 COVID-19 vaccine. J is TRBJ1-5 and V is TRBV3-1 (or the pseudogene TRBV3-2), with D unresolved. This material consisted of peripheral blood, taken 28 days after the second AZD1222 dose. The CDR3 DNA sequence: TGTGCCAGCAGCCAAGGGGCAGAGAGTGTCCGGCCCCAGCATTTT. Translation: CASSQGAESVRPQHF.